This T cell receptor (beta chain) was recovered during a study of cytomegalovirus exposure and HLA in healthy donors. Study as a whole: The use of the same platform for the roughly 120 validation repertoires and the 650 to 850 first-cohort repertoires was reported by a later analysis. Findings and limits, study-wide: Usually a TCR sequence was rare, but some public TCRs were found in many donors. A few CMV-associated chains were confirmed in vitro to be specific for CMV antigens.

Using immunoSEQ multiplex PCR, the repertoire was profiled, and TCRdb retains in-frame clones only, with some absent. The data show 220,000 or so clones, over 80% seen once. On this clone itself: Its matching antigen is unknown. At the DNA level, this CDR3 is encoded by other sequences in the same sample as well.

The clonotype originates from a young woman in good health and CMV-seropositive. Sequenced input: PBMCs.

CDR3 in amino acids: CASSGQGTGELFF. The CDR3 bases are TGTGCCAGCAGTGGACAGGGAACCGGGGAGCTGTTTTTT. The chain joins TRBV2 to TRBJ2-2, with 7 bases identical to TRBD1. The CDR3 loop spans 13 amino acids. Germline V gene data show CDR1 as SNHLY and CDR2 as FYNNEI. Trimming cost V 4 bases and J 5 bases; bases outside gene matches: 1.